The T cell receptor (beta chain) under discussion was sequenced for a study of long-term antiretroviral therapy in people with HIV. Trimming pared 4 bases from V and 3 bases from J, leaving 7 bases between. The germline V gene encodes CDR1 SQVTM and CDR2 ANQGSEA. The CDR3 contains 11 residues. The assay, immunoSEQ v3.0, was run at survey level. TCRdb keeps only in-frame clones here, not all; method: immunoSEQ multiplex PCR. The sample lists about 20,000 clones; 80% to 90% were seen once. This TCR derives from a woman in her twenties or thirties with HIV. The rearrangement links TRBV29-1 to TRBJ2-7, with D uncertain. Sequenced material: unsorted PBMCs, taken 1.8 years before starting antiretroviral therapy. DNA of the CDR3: TGCAGCGTTGTAACTGGCTACGAGCAGTACGTC. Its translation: CSVVTGYEQYV.